The T cell receptor beta chain described here comes from a study of T cell repertoires in cytomegalovirus infection. Findings and limits, study-wide: Frequencies of public TCR beta families were cumulated, and this identified carriers of CMV plus the relevant HLA.

This clonotype was counted at least ten times. Antigen unknown. TCRdb processed the reads anew with MiXCR; each CDR3 protein has one entry. This sample yields fewer than 1,000,000 distinct CDR3 sequences, of which roughly 30% are seen a single time; roughly 13% belongs to the top ten. Germline V lookup: CDR1 LNHDA, CDR2 SQIVND (reference sequence). The V gene end was trimmed by 7 bases and the J gene end by 1 base; junction bases not matched to a gene: 4. The CDR3 runs 15 residues. J is TRBJ2-1 and V is TRBV19; 10 positions agree with TRBD2. This clonotype was obtained from a human donor in good health (CMV status not recorded). Some clones in this sample may be carry-over from other donors' samples. This sample comprised cultured CD8+ T cells from PBMCs, obtained from culture after CMV antigen stimulation. As DNA, the CDR3 is TGTGCCAGTAAGCAGCGGGGGGGGTCCTACAATGAGCAGTTCTTC. Protein: CASKQRGGSYNEQFF.